The source of this T cell receptor (beta chain) is a study of identical twins. Study outcomes and limitations: The degree of excess twin sharing was weaker in beta out-of-frame sequences. Abundant cord blood beta clonotypes carried fewer insertions; memory repertoires showed none. Invariant MAIT and iNKT cells could partly confound zero-insertion analyses.

Using its own MiXCR run on the 5' RACE reads, TCRdb lists one record per CDR3 protein. The sample records 280,000 or so distinct CDR3 sequences, around 8.8% being singletons. Every donor was a healthy Caucasian. Losses at the gene ends were 4 bases for V and 3 bases for J; bases not matched to a gene: 2. The CDR3 contains 15 residues. Germline-derived CDR1 and CDR2 are WNHNN and SYGVQD (reference sequence). This clonotype was detected ten times or more. Its antigen is unidentified. The sample was also reused in another study, on yellow fever vaccine responses in identical twins.

The chain couples TRBV10-1 to TRBJ2-5; 13 positions match TRBD2. Sequenced input: memory (CD45RO+) T cells sorted from blood. The sequence came from a woman aged 18 to 35 in good health. The CDR3 loop reads CASSGGLAGKETQYF. CDR3 nucleotide sequence: TGCGCCAGCAGTGGGGGACTAGCGGGGAAAGAGACCCAGTACTTC.